The clone carrying this TCR beta chain was observed once. The source of the sample is a study of cytomegalovirus exposure and HLA in healthy donors. The germline CDR1 and CDR2 sequences are MNHEY and SVGAGI. V lost 4 bases to trimming and J lost 6 bases; unmatched junction nucleotides: 6. The CDR3 runs 13 residues. Assay: immunoSEQ multiplex PCR; the TCRdb copy retains only in-frame clones and omits some. The sample yields some 130,000 clones, roughly 79% seen once. This receptor was identified in a man aged 30 to 39 in good health and CMV-seropositive. J is TRBJ2-7 and V is TRBV6-5, with 7 bases identical to TRBD1. The specimen sequenced was PBMCs. The CDR3 reads CASSSLAGGEQYF. The CDR3 DNA reads as TGTGCCAGCAGTTCGTTGGCAGGGGGCGAGCAGTACTTC.